The sequence of this T cell receptor beta chain was determined in a study of spatial heterogeneity in lung cancer. The time point denotes: sample taken at primary tumor resection. There were 72 donors, all of them untreated patients with early-stage non-small cell lung cancer. Whole RNA came from tumor, nontumor lung or frozen PBMC and was sequenced without being sorted. Study-wide points: Mutation tallies in tumors tracked expanded intratumoral alpha and beta TCR counts. Ubiquitous and regional expanded TCR counts correlated with ubiquitous and regional nonsynonymous mutations, respectively.

The length of the CDR3 is 14 residues. Looked up from germline, CDR1 is DFQATT and CDR2 is SNEGSKA (reference sequence). Trimming cost V 4 bases and J 0 bases, with 12 bases left between them. Every cDNA TCR molecule received its own unique molecular identifier. TCRdb re-called the 5' RACE reads with MiXCR, one entry per CDR3 protein. Altogether about 100,000 distinct CDR3 sequences are present, approximately 4% being singletons, with the ten largest covering 21%. This clonotype appeared many times. Its antigen is unidentified. This chain uses TRBV20-1 with TRBJ1-1; D not resolved. Specimen: lung tumor tissue, collected at surgery. The receptor was isolated from a male donor with early-stage non-small cell lung cancer. As DNA, the CDR3 is TGCAGTGCTACTAGGACGGATTTGAACACTGAAGCTTTCTTT. It codes for CSATRTDLNTEAFF.